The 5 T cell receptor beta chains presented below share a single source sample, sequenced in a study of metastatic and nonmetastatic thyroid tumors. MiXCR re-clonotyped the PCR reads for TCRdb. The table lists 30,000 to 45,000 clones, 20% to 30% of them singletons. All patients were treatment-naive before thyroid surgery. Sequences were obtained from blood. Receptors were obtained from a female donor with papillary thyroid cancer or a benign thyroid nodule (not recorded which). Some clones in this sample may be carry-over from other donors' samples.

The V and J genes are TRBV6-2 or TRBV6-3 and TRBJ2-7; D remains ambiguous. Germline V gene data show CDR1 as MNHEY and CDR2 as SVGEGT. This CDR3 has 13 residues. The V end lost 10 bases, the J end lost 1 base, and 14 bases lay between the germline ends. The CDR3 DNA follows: TGTGCCACATCCTTAAGCTGTTCCTACGAGCAGTACTTC. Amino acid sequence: CATSLSCSYEQYF.

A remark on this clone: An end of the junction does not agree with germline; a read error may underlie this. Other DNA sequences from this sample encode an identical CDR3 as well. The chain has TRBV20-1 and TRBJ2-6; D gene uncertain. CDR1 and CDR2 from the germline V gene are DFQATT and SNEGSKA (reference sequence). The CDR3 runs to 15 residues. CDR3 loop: CSASPRVSGANVLTF. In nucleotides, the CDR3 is TGCAGTGCTAGCCCTCGTGTCTCTGGTGCCAACGTCCTGACTTTC.

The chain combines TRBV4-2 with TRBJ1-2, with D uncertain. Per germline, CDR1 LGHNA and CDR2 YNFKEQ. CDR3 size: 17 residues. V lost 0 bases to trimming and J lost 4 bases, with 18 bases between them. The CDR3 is CASSQETSGKGSYGYTF. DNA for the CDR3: TGTGCCAGCAGCCAAGAGACCTCCGGGAAAGGGAGCTATGGCTACACCTTC.

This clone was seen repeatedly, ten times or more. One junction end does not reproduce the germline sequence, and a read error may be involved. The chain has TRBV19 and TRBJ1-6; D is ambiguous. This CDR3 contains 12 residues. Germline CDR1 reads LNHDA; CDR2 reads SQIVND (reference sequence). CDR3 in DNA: TGTGTCAGTAGTTTGAGGGATTCACCCCTCCACTTT. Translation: CVSSLRDSPLHF. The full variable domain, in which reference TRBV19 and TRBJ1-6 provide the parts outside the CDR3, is DGGITQSPKYLFRKEGQNVTLSCEQNLNHDAMYWYRQDPGQGLRLIYYSQIVNDFQKGDIAEGYSVSREKKESFPLTVTSAQKNPTAFYLCVSSLRDSPLHFGNGTRLTVT.

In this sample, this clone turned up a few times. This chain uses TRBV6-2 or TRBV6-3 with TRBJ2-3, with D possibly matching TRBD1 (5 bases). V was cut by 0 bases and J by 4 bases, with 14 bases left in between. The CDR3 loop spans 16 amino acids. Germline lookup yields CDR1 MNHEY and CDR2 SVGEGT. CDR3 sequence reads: CASSYSTAKASDTQYF. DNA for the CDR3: TGTGCCAGCAGTTACTCGACAGCAAAGGCCTCAGATACGCAGTATTTT.